The rows below give T cell receptor beta chains drawn from one sample of a study of CD8 T cells in Susac syndrome. Each CDR3 protein gets one entry after TCRdb re-called the immunoSEQ multiplex PCR reads with MiXCR. The table shows approximately 150,000 distinct CDR3 sequences, with over 85% occurring only once. Sequencing was carried out using CD4+ T cells from PBMCs. These receptors were collected from a human donor with multiple sclerosis. The CDR3 runs from the conserved cysteine through the conserved F or W. Each record gives: CDR3 length, V gene, J gene, CDR3 protein.

len: 12; v_gene: TRBV20-1; j_gene: TRBJ1-2; CDR3aa: CSATSAGYGYTF
len: 13; v_gene: TRBV29-1; j_gene: TRBJ2-5; CDR3aa: CSVEGTVGETQYF
len: 14; v_gene: TRBV20-1; j_gene: TRBJ1-6; CDR3aa: CSATGGPYNSPLHF
len: 16; v_gene: TRBV2; j_gene: TRBJ2-1; CDR3aa: CASSDSGLAGGNEQFF
len: 14; v_gene: TRBV9; j_gene: TRBJ2-5; CDR3aa: CASSPAGQGETQYF
len: 16; v_gene: TRBV6-6; j_gene: TRBJ1-6; CDR3aa: CASSYSQGGRNSPLHF
len: 10; v_gene: TRBV27; j_gene: TRBJ1-1; CDR3aa: CASGNTEAFF
len: 12; v_gene: TRBV30; j_gene: TRBJ2-3; CDR3aa: CAWGRGTDTQYF
len: 14; v_gene: TRBV3-1; j_gene: TRBJ2-1; CDR3aa: CASSQVLQNAEQFF
len: 14; v_gene: TRBV18; j_gene: TRBJ2-1; CDR3aa: CASSPQEEGNEQFF
len: 13; v_gene: TRBV12-3/TRBV12-4; j_gene: TRBJ2-7; CDR3aa: CASRRAGLYEQYF
len: 13; v_gene: TRBV7-3; j_gene: TRBJ1-1; CDR3aa: CASSPRQNTEAFF
len: 16; v_gene: TRBV6-5; j_gene: TRBJ2-3; CDR3aa: CASSYEPGLGIDTQYF
len: 12; v_gene: TRBV24-1; j_gene: TRBJ2-7; CDR3aa: CATSEGTYEQYF